These T cell receptor beta chains were read from a single sample in a study of shared clonotypes between healthy human individuals. Some clones are missing from TCRdb's copy, which holds only in-frame ones; the method was immunoSEQ multiplex PCR. Found here are some 1,100,000 clones, 75% to 85% of them singletons; the top ten hold approximately 0.5%. The sequenced material came from memory CD4+ T cells from PBMCs. The receptor source for this set is a man between 18 and 29 years old in good health. Some clones in this sample may be carry-over from other donors' samples. Both conserved end residues are part of each CDR3. D genes are given only for firm matches. Only part of the rows carry a size: once, few, many, or a class if the clone is expanded.

>-|TRBV30|TRBJ2-2|-
CAWSGSGELFF
TGTGCCTGGAGCGGTAGCGGGGAGCTGTTTTTT
>-|TRBV11-2|TRBJ1-2|-
CASSKPQGSSNYGYTF
TGTGCCAGCAGCAAACCTCAGGGTTCGAGCAACTATGGCTACACCTTC
>-|TRBV28|TRBJ2-5|TRBD2
CASSLLRTSVKETQYF
TGTGCCAGCAGTTTATTAAGGACTAGCGTAAAAGAGACCCAGTACTTC
>once|TRBV14|TRBJ2-1|TRBD2
CASSQEIRGGRAGGNEQFF
TGTGCCAGCAGCCAAGAAATTCGAGGAGGGAGGGCAGGCGGCAATGAGCAGTTCTTC
>-|TRBV11-3|TRBJ2-1|TRBD2
CASSALAGGPSNEQFF
TGTGCCAGCAGCGCTTTAGCGGGAGGGCCCAGTAATGAGCAGTTCTTC
>few|TRBV2|TRBJ2-2|-
CASRRTKSGTGELFF
TGTGCCAGCAGAAGGACCAAGTCAGGGACCGGGGAGCTGTTTTTT
>-|TRBV5-1|TRBJ2-7|-
CASSQFEGLSYEQYF
TGCGCCAGCAGCCAATTCGAGGGTTTATCCTACGAGCAGTACTTC
>-|TRBV19|TRBJ1-2|TRBD1
CASRDRGSANYGYTF
TGTGCCAGTAGGGACAGGGGGAGTGCTAACTATGGCTACACCTTC
>-|TRBV30|TRBJ2-2|-
CAWRDNINPRVSNTGELFF
TGTGCCTGGAGGGACAACATAAACCCCAGGGTTTCGAACACCGGGGAGCTGTTTTTT
>-|TRBV28|TRBJ2-5|-
CASSFSAQETQYF
TGTGCCAGCAGTTTCTCCGCACAAGAGACCCAGTACTTC
>-|TRBV5-1|TRBJ2-3|TRBD2
CASTRAGAGDTQYF
TGCGCCAGCACTCGAGCGGGAGCAGGAGATACGCAGTATTTT
>-|TRBV7-8|TRBJ1-5|-
CASSRGTRENQPQHF
TGTGCCAGCAGCCGCGGGACGAGGGAAAATCAGCCCCAGCATTTT
>-|TRBV9|TRBJ2-7|TRBD2
CASSPQVAGNYEQYF
TGTGCCAGCAGCCCCCAAGTAGCGGGCAACTACGAGCAGTACTTC
>-|TRBV28|TRBJ2-7|-
CASSLPRTGSYEQYF
TGTGCCAGCAGTTTACCCCGGACTGGGTCCTACGAGCAGTACTTC
>-|TRBV5-5|TRBJ2-7|TRBD2
CASSLRGGPGEQYF
TGTGCCAGCAGCTTAAGGGGAGGGCCTGGCGAGCAGTACTTC